This is a list of T cell receptor beta chains from one sample in a study of response to subunit inactivated influenza vaccine. TCRdb processed the RT-PCR reads anew with MiXCR; each CDR3 protein has one entry. The sample consists of over 650,000 distinct CDR3 sequences, under 20% of them appearing once. Sequences were derived from PBMCs from blood, sampled around 5 days after vaccination. The source is a man between 45 and 60 years old who received an inactivated influenza vaccine. CDR3s include the opening cysteine and the closing phenylalanine or tryptophan. A D gene is named only where the DNA matches it firmly. Size is omitted from some rows. Given values are once, few, many or a class for expanded clones.

J	V	D	size	CDR3	DNA
TRBJ2-5	TRBV5-1	TRBD2	-	CASSLGTSGLRETQYF	TGCGCCAGCAGCTTAGGGACTAGCGGGCTACGGGAGACCCAGTACTTC
TRBJ1-2	TRBV12-3/TRBV12-4	-	few	CASSSGGRGYGYTF	TGTGCCAGCAGTTCCGGGGGGCGCGGCTATGGCTACACCTTC
TRBJ2-1	TRBV7-9	-	few	CASSLPGGPSYNEQFF	TGTGCCAGCAGCCTTCCCGGTGGACCCTCCTACAATGAGCAGTTCTTC
TRBJ1-1	TRBV5-1	-	few	CASSLAFGGNTEAFF	TGCGCCAGCAGCTTGGCGTTCGGCGGTAACACTGAAGCTTTCTTT
TRBJ2-3	TRBV7-9	-	few	CASSPGSYTDTQYF	TGTGCCAGCAGCCCCGGGTCATACACAGATACGCAGTATTTT
TRBJ2-6	TRBV11-2	-	-	CASSFRGLEANVLTF	TGTGCCAGCAGTTTCCGGGGCCTGGAGGCCAACGTCCTGACTTTC
TRBJ2-2	TRBV7-6	TRBD2	-	CASSSGGRANTGELFF	TGTGCCAGCAGCTCGGGCGGGAGAGCGAACACCGGGGAGCTGTTTTTT
TRBJ1-6	TRBV7-9	TRBD1	-	CASSAPGQGISPLHF	TGTGCCAGCAGTGCACCGGGACAGGGGATCTCACCCCTCCACTTT
TRBJ2-7	TRBV2	TRBD1	-	CASSGTGRQQYF	TGTGCCAGCAGTGGGACAGGGAGACAGCAGTACTTC
TRBJ2-1	TRBV7-8	-	-	CASRASFEQFF	TGTGCCAGCCGGGCCTCCTTCGAGCAGTTCTTC
TRBJ1-2	TRBV5-1	TRBD1	few	CASSRSDRDYGYTF	TGCGCCAGCAGCCGAAGCGACAGGGACTATGGCTACACCTTC
TRBJ2-2	TRBV4-3	-	many	CASSQHATPMNTGELFF	TGCGCCAGCAGCCAACACGCGACACCAATGAACACCGGGGAGCTGTTTTTT
TRBJ2-6	TRBV5-4	-	few	CASSLSLTGANVLTF	TGTGCCAGCAGCTTGTCTTTAACTGGGGCCAACGTCCTGACTTTC
TRBJ1-5	TRBV4-1	-	-	CASSQGGNINQPQHF	TGCGCCAGCAGCCAAGGGGGGAATATCAATCAGCCCCAGCATTTT
TRBJ1-6	TRBV27	-	few	CAIRAGTSNSPLHF	TGTGCCATCAGGGCGGGCACCTCTAATTCACCCCTCCACTTT
TRBJ2-1	TRBV20-1	-	-	CSARWVRSEQFF	TGCAGTGCTAGGTGGGTTAGGAGTGAGCAGTTCTTC
TRBJ2-3	TRBV6-1	-	-	CASRADWSEFADTQYF	TGTGCCAGCAGAGCCGACTGGTCCGAATTTGCAGATACGCAGTATTTT
TRBJ2-2	TRBV20-1	TRBD2	few	CSARGLGPGELFF	TGCAGTGCCAGGGGACTAGGGCCCGGGGAGCTGTTTTTT
TRBJ2-7	TRBV28	-	-	CASTPDSPYEQYF	TGTGCCAGCACCCCCGACAGCCCCTACGAGCAGTACTTC
TRBJ2-5	TRBV20-1	-	few	CSASGSGKETQYF	TGCAGTGCTAGTGGTTCGGGGAAAGAGACCCAGTACTTC
TRBJ2-7	TRBV29-1	TRBD2	many	CSVFLAGVNYEQYF	TGCAGCGTCTTTCTAGCGGGAGTAAACTACGAGCAGTACTTC
TRBJ1-5	TRBV5-1	TRBD1	-	CASSLFAADREDNQPQHF	TGCGCCAGCAGCTTGTTTGCGGCGGACAGGGAGGACAATCAGCCCCAGCATTTT
TRBJ2-3	TRBV28	TRBD2	-	CASSSSGVADTQYF	TGTGCCAGCAGCTCTAGCGGGGTGGCAGATACGCAGTATTTT
TRBJ2-1	TRBV12-3/TRBV12-4	TRBD2	few	CASSLGLAGHHYNEQFF	TGTGCCAGCAGTCTGGGACTAGCGGGGCACCACTACAATGAGCAGTTCTTC
TRBJ1-6	TRBV5-1	-	-	CASSLDYSYNSPLHF	TGCGCCAGCAGCTTGGACTACTCCTATAATTCACCCCTCCACTTT
TRBJ2-3	TRBV18	-	-	CASSPPYGGTGTDTQYF	TGTGCCAGCTCACCACCGTACGGCGGGACTGGCACAGATACGCAGTATTTT
TRBJ2-1	TRBV29-1	TRBD2	many	CSVGPGGPYNEQFF	TGCAGCGTTGGTCCGGGAGGGCCCTACAATGAGCAGTTCTTC
TRBJ1-2	TRBV7-6	-	few	CASSKGSHLNYGYTF	TGTGCCAGCAGCAAAGGGAGCCACCTCAACTATGGCTACACCTTC
TRBJ2-5	TRBV20-1	-	-	CSARRRYIGRGKNRETQYF	TGCAGTGCTAGGCGTAGATACATTGGACGGGGGAAAAATAGAGAGACCCAGTACTTC
TRBJ2-4	TRBV6-2/TRBV6-3	-	-	CASSYGGQAAPIQYF	TGTGCCAGCAGTTACGGGGGCCAAGCCGCCCCCATTCAGTACTTC
TRBJ1-5	TRBV12-3/TRBV12-4	-	-	CASSWQGPNQPQHF	TGTGCCAGCAGTTGGCAGGGACCTAATCAGCCCCAGCATTTT
TRBJ2-1	TRBV20-1	TRBD1	-	CSARARTRQGFNEQFF	TGCAGTGCTAGAGCCCGGACGAGACAGGGGTTCAATGAGCAGTTCTTC
TRBJ2-5	TRBV20-1	-	few	CSASPSAGSRETQYF	TGCAGTGCTAGCCCATCGGCAGGGTCGCGTGAGACCCAGTACTTC
TRBJ2-5	TRBV29-1	TRBD2	few	CSVVGGFETQYF	TGCAGCGTTGTGGGGGGGTTTGAGACCCAGTACTTC
TRBJ2-2	TRBV7-2	-	few	CASSLSSAGGELFF	TGTGCCAGCAGCTTATCCAGCGCAGGCGGGGAGCTGTTTTTT
TRBJ2-5	TRBV10-3	-	few	CAISEGSAQRGETQYF	TGTGCCATCAGTGAAGGATCGGCTCAACGAGGGGAGACCCAGTACTTC
TRBJ2-7	TRBV19	TRBD2	few	CASSIVGGRSNEQYF	TGTGCCAGTAGTATAGTTGGCGGGAGAAGCAACGAGCAGTACTTC
TRBJ2-2	TRBV12-3/TRBV12-4	TRBD2	-	CASRTSGGTGELFF	TGTGCCAGCCGGACTAGCGGGGGCACCGGGGAGCTGTTTTTT
TRBJ2-3	TRBV25-1	TRBD2	-	CASEGLYTDTQYF	TGTGCCAGCGAGGGACTATACACAGATACGCAGTATTTT
TRBJ2-3	TRBV27	-	-	CASSLFPPDDMTDTQYF	TGTGCCAGCAGTTTATTCCCGCCGGACGATATGACAGATACGCAGTATTTT
TRBJ2-2	TRBV27	-	-	CASSRGGGSNTGELFF	TGTGCCAGCAGTCGGGGTGGGGGCTCGAACACCGGGGAGCTGTTTTTT
TRBJ1-1	TRBV9	TRBD1	few	CASSFRQGKTEAFF	TGTGCCAGCAGCTTCCGACAGGGTAAGACTGAAGCTTTCTTT
TRBJ2-3	TRBV7-9	TRBD1	few	CASSWDSRDTQYF	TGTGCCAGCAGCTGGGACAGTCGAGATACGCAGTATTTT
TRBJ2-7	TRBV7-9	-	few	CASSPAGSRGTYEQYF	TGTGCCAGCAGCCCAGCAGGCTCCCGGGGGACCTACGAGCAGTACTTC
TRBJ2-7	TRBV6-2/TRBV6-3	-	few	CASLPLAYGSSPHEQYF	TGTGCCAGCTTACCCCTCGCCTACGGGTCTAGTCCCCACGAGCAGTACTTC
TRBJ1-6	TRBV20-1	-	few	CSAQDSAYNSPLHF	TGCAGTGCCCAGGACAGTGCCTATAATTCACCCCTCCACTTT
TRBJ1-2	TRBV4-3	-	few	CASSQGRRVGYGYTF	TGCGCCAGCAGCCAAGGCAGACGCGTTGGCTATGGCTACACCTTC
TRBJ1-1	TRBV7-9	-	few	CASSHTGNEAFF	TGTGCCAGCAGCCATACAGGGAATGAAGCTTTCTTT
TRBJ2-7	TRBV6-2/TRBV6-3	-	-	CASSADPGVYYEQYF	TGTGCCAGCAGTGCCGACCCTGGGGTCTACTACGAGCAGTACTTC
TRBJ2-1	TRBV12-3/TRBV12-4	TRBD2	few	CASSLKTGLAGGPVSWHNEQFF	TGTGCCAGCAGTCTAAAGACCGGACTAGCGGGGGGCCCGGTGTCATGGCACAATGAGCAGTTCTTC
TRBJ2-7	TRBV20-1	TRBD2	many	CSALKASGRYEQYF	TGCAGTGCTCTGAAGGCTAGCGGGAGGTACGAGCAGTACTTC
TRBJ2-1	TRBV14	-	-	CASRAAADLNEQFF	TGTGCCAGCAGGGCGGCCGCGGATCTCAATGAGCAGTTCTTC
TRBJ2-7	TRBV2	-	-	CASNIRPPIDEQYF	TGTGCCAGCAACATCCGCCCACCTATCGACGAGCAGTACTTC
TRBJ1-1	TRBV20-1	-	many	CSARTTRVNTEAFF	TGCAGTGCTAGAACGACCCGGGTGAACACTGAAGCTTTCTTT
TRBJ2-7	TRBV28	TRBD2	-	CASSTAGLAGGYGYEQYF	TGTGCCAGCAGTACAGCGGGACTAGCGGGAGGGTATGGGTACGAGCAGTACTTC
TRBJ2-7	TRBV20-1	TRBD2	-	CSARDQREGPYEQYF	TGCAGTGCTAGAGATCAGCGGGAGGGCCCCTACGAGCAGTACTTC